These T cell receptor beta chains were read from a single sample in a study of T cell responses to AZD1222 COVID-19 vaccine. Clones were sequenced by immunoSEQ multiplex PCR, and TCRdb holds only the in-frame ones, with some missing. The sample contains approximately 150,000 clones, around nine tenths of which appear only once. Sequences were derived from peripheral blood, sampled on day 0 of AZD1222 vaccination. The receptors were sampled from an adult in good health. The CDR3 runs from the conserved cysteine through the conserved F or W. The D gene is left open where the match is weak. Clone sizes are given selectively: once, few, many, or a class where the clone is expanded.

V	D	J	length	size	CDR3	DNA
TRBV13	-	TRBJ1-6	15	-	CASSARTGAALTLHF	TGTGCCAGCAGCGCTCGGACCGGCGCCGCTCTGACCCTCCACTTT
TRBV27	-	TRBJ1-3	16	-	CASSLSASVSGNTIYF	TGTGCCAGCAGTTTATCGGCGTCGGTCTCTGGAAACACCATATATTTT
TRBV5-1	-	TRBJ1-3	15	-	CASSYGQASGNTIYF	TGCGCCAGCAGCTATGGACAAGCCTCTGGAAACACCATATATTTT
TRBV7-9	-	TRBJ2-7	15	-	CASSLGVGSPHEQYF	TGTGCCAGCAGCTTAGGGGTCGGGAGCCCCCACGAGCAGTACTTC
TRBV27	-	TRBJ1-1	14	-	CASSLSPGNTEAFF	TGTGCCAGCAGTTTAAGCCCAGGGAACACTGAAGCTTTCTTT
TRBV4-1	-	TRBJ1-6	13	-	CASSQVQISPLHF	TGCGCCAGCAGCCAAGTGCAGATTTCACCCCTCCACTTT
TRBV11-2	-	TRBJ2-6	16	-	CASSPIRGSGANVLTF	TGTGCCAGCAGCCCCATTAGGGGGTCAGGGGCCAACGTCCTGACTTTC
TRBV9	TRBD1	TRBJ1-1	17	-	CASSVVALDRVNTEAFF	TGTGCCAGCAGCGTAGTCGCGCTGGACAGGGTAAACACTGAAGCTTTCTTT
TRBV2	-	TRBJ2-3	13	-	CASIGQRTDTQYF	TGTGCCAGCATAGGACAGCGCACAGATACGCAGTATTTT
TRBV2	TRBD1	TRBJ2-1	14	-	CASSTTTGGNEQFF	TGTGCCAGCAGTACTACGACAGGGGGCAATGAGCAGTTCTTC
TRBV5-6	TRBD1	TRBJ1-2	16	once	CASSPAGGPSTYGYTF	TGTGCCAGCAGCCCCGCAGGGGGCCCTTCGACCTATGGCTACACCTTC
TRBV28	TRBD1	TRBJ1-2	15	-	CASSFRAGGRYGYTF	TGTGCCAGCAGTTTTAGGGCAGGGGGTCGGTATGGCTACACCTTC